This entry lists 2 T cell receptor beta chains sequenced from one sample in a study of blood T cell repertoires in COVID-19. TCRdb's table, derived via immunoSEQ multiplex PCR, lists solely in-frame clones and lacks some. The sample consists of some 200,000 clones, 84% of them appearing once. The sample taken for sequencing was peripheral blood. Every receptor here comes from a woman aged 50 to 60 with active or convalescent COVID-19.

The chain employs TRBV10-3 and TRBJ2-3; unclear D gene. Germline V lookup: CDR1 ENHRY, CDR2 SYGVKD. The V end lost 6 bases, the J end lost 0 bases, and 4 bases lay between the germline ends. The CDR3 loop spans 12 amino acids. CDR3 coding DNA: TGTGCCATCAGGGCTAGCACAGATACGCAGTATTTT. Residues: CAIRASTDTQYF.

The J gene is TRBJ1-2, the V gene TRBV29-1; 9 nucleotides line up with TRBD1. Germline loops: CDR1 SQVTM, CDR2 ANQGSEA. V gave up 5 bases and J gave up 5 bases; unmatched junction bases: 3. The CDR3 length is 12 residues. The CDR3 reads CSVRTGDYGYTF. The CDR3 bases are TGCAGCGTTCGGACAGGGGATTATGGCTACACCTTC.